Shown below are 21 T cell receptor beta chains from a single sample sequenced in a study of blood T cell repertoires in COVID-19. Assay used: immunoSEQ multiplex PCR; TCRdb lists only in-frame clones, some missing. The sample has about 74,000 clones; less than 95% are singletons. Material for sequencing was peripheral blood. The receptors here all came from a woman in her forties or fifties in a cohort sampled during active COVID-19.

The gene calls are TRBV4-1 and TRBJ2-7; the D gene is possibly TRBD1 (5 bases). The CDR3 is made up of 15 amino acids. The V gene lost 1 base and the J gene lost 3 bases, with 13 bases spanning the gap. CDR1 is MGHRA and CDR2 is YSYEKL in the germline V gene. Written as DNA, the CDR3 is TGCGCCAGCAGCCAAGGAGGCGGCAGGGACTACGAGCAGTACTTC. Residues: CASSQGGGRDYEQYF.

CDR3 protein: CASSSDRGNYGYTF. The CDR3 nucleotides are TGTGCCAGCAGCTCGGACAGAGGAAACTATGGCTACACCTTC. The chain joins TRBV7-3 to TRBJ1-2, with D maybe TRBD1 (6 bases). Trimming took 4 bases from V and 2 from J, leaving 11 bases between them. Looked up from germline, CDR1 is SGHTA and CDR2 is FQGTGA. This CDR3 has 14 amino acids.

The gene calls are TRBV7-9 and TRBJ2-5; D is perhaps TRBD2 (5 bases). Trimming stripped 7 bases from V and 2 bases from J, with 14 bases between. This CDR3 is 14 amino acids long. Germline V lookup: CDR1 SEHNR, CDR2 FQNEAQ (reference sequence). CDR3 nucleotide sequence: TGTGCCAGCATCTTGTTATCGGGACAAGAGACCCAGTACTTC. This encodes CASILLSGQETQYF.

The V call is TRBV5-6, the J call TRBJ1-2; 9 positions match TRBD1. Germline assignment: CDR1 SGHDT and CDR2 YYEEEE. After removal of 3 bases from V and 4 bases from J, the junction contained 10 bases not matched to a gene. This CDR3 comprises 16 residues. CDR3 sequence: CASSYRDRVLSYGYTF. In nucleotides, the CDR3 is TGTGCCAGCAGCTACCGGGACAGGGTACTCTCCTATGGCTACACCTTC.

J is TRBJ1-2 and V is TRBV29-1; D possibly corresponds to TRBD1 (6 bases). V was pared by 4 bases and J by 4 bases, with 28 bases between. The V gene's germline CDR1 is SQVTM and CDR2 ANQGSEA. CDR3 length: 18 amino acids. The CDR3 loop reads CSVGASGGESLRTYGYTF. CDR3 nucleotide sequence: TGCAGCGTTGGGGCCTCGGGGGGCGAATCTCTTAGGACCTATGGCTACACCTTC. Full variable domain (outside the CDR3, taken from reference TRBV29-1 and TRBJ1-2): SAVISQKPSRDICQRGTSLTIQCQVDSQVTMMFWYRQQPGQSLTLIATANQGSEATYESGFVIDKFPISRPNLTFSTLTVSNMSPEDSSIYLCSVGASGGESLRTYGYTFGSGTRLTVV.

The genes are TRBV10-3 and TRBJ2-3, with D hard to call. The CDR3 consists of 13 residues. Germline V gives CDR1 ENHRY, CDR2 SYGVKD. Trimming pared 8 bases from V and 1 base from J, leaving 10 bases between. CDR3 bases: TGTGCCATCCTCCTGTCGGGCACAGATACGCAGTATTTT. Residues: CAILLSGTDTQYF.

Of note for this clone: Other DNA sequences in the same sample also yield this CDR3. The rearrangement links TRBV5-8 to TRBJ2-1, with D possibly TRBD2 on 5 matching bases. The CDR3 loop spans 13 amino acids. Germline values: CDR1 SGHTS, CDR2 YDEGEE. Trimming removed 4 bases from V and 6 bases from J, with 11 bases in between. The CDR3 loop reads CASSPLRGNEQFF. The CDR3, as DNA: TGTGCCAGCAGCCCGCTCCGGGGCAATGAGCAGTTCTTC.

The chain links TRBV9 to TRBJ1-3; 11 nucleotides line up with TRBD1. This CDR3 has 18 amino acids. Losses at the gene ends were 1 base for V and 0 bases for J; bases not matched to a gene: 6. From germline, CDR1 is SGDLS and CDR2 YYNGEE. The CDR3 region has the DNA TGTGCCAGCAGCGTACAGGACAGGGGGCCTTCCTCTGGAAACACCATATATTTT. This translates into CASSVQDRGPSSGNTIYF.

The V and J genes are TRBV7-9 and TRBJ2-7, with D possibly being TRBD2 (7 bases). This CDR3 is 14 amino acids long. Trimming took 11 bases from V and 3 from J, leaving 20 bases between them. Germline lookup yields CDR1 SEHNR and CDR2 FQNEAQ (reference sequence). CDR3 region: CAGGGTFSNYEQYF. The CDR3 nucleotides read TGTGCCGGGGGAGGGACATTCAGCAACTACGAGCAGTACTTC. Variable domain in full (rest from reference TRBV7-9 and TRBJ2-7): DTGVSQNPRHKITKRGQNVTFRCDPISEHNRLYWYRQTLGQGPEFLTYFQNEAQLEKSRLLSDRFSAERPKGSFSTLEIQRTEQGDSAMYLCAGGGTFSNYEQYFGPGTRLTVT.

This chain links TRBV2 with TRBJ2-1; 7 bases map to TRBD1. The CDR3 has 14 residues. The ends lost 8 bases at V and 0 bases at J; junction bases unmatched: 4. The germline gives CDR1 SNHLY, CDR2 FYNNEI. In nucleotides, the CDR3 is TGTGCCAGCCTCCGGACAGGCTCCTACAATGAGCAGTTCTTC. Its translation is CASLRTGSYNEQFF.

The chain is built from TRBV19 and TRBJ2-1; 7 bases match TRBD2. V was pared by 6 bases and J by 0 bases, with 14 bases of the junction left unmatched. CDR3 length: 18 amino acids. Looked up from germline, CDR1 is LNHDA and CDR2 is SQIVND (reference sequence). The DNA for the CDR3 is TGTGCCAGTAGCCGATGGGGGGGTACACGGAGCTCCTACAATGAGCAGTTCTTC. It codes for CASSRWGGTRSSYNEQFF.

The rearrangement uses TRBV27 and TRBJ2-7; D perhaps matches TRBD2 (6 bases). Trimming cost V 6 bases and J 2 bases, with 14 bases left between them. The CDR3 spans 14 residues. Germline loops: CDR1 MNHEY, CDR2 SMNVEV (reference sequence). The CDR3 DNA sequence: TGTGCCAGCAGACCTACCCGACTAGCCTACGAGCAGTACTTC. This sequence encodes CASRPTRLAYEQYF.

The chain joins TRBV5-5 to TRBJ2-7, with TRBD1 matching 7 bases. CDR3 size: 14 residues. Per germline, CDR1 SGHKS and CDR2 YYEKEE (reference sequence). V shed 6 bases, J shed 0 bases, and the junction held 6 bases outside the gene matches. CDR3: CASTMTGNSYEQYF. In nucleotides, the CDR3 is TGTGCCAGCACCATGACAGGGAACTCCTACGAGCAGTACTTC.

This rearrangement joins TRBV28 to TRBJ2-7, with a possible D match to TRBD1 (5 bases). V shed 8 bases and J shed 2 bases, with 13 bases lying between them. Germline V gives CDR1 MDHEN, CDR2 SYDVKM. The CDR3 extends over 13 amino acids. CDR3 in DNA: TGTGCCAGCGCGGCAGGGCCAACCTACGAGCAGTACTTC. This encodes CASAAGPTYEQYF.

This clone was seen a single time. In DNA, the CDR3 is TGTGCCAGCAGCCAAGATCAGAAATGGAGGGTCTATGGCTACACCTTC. This translates into CASSQDQKWRVYGYTF. The rearrangement joins TRBV3-1 (or the pseudogene TRBV3-2) to TRBJ1-2; D unclear. CDR3 length equals 16 residues. Trimming took 0 bases from V and 4 from J, leaving 15 bases between them. From germline, CDR1 is LGHDT and CDR2 YNNKEL (reference sequence).

V gene TRBV7-8 combines with J gene TRBJ1-5; no clear D. The CDR3 spans 12 residues. Trimming cost V 4 bases and J 9 bases, with 10 bases left between them. Germline V gives CDR1 SGHVS, CDR2 FQNEAQ. Here the CDR3 DNA reads TGTGCCAGCAGCTCGAGCTCCGGGCCCCAGCATTTT. Protein product: CASSSSSGPQHF.

This clone was picked up one time. As DNA, the CDR3 is TGTGCCAGCAGCTTAGAGAGGGATCCCTGGGGAAAGCAGTTCTTC. Its translation: CASSLERDPWGKQFF. The rearrangement joins TRBV11-2 to TRBJ2-1; D is possibly TRBD2 (5 bases). There are 15 residues in the CDR3. Trimming removed 0 bases at V and 11 bases at J, with 17 bases between. Germline V gene data show CDR1 as SGHAT and CDR2 as FQNNGV.

The rearrangement links TRBV27 to TRBJ2-7, with TRBD2 matching 10 bases. V was clipped by 5 bases and J by 0 bases; unmatched bases: 4. The CDR3 consists of 15 residues. Germline values: CDR1 MNHEY, CDR2 SMNVEV (reference sequence). The CDR3: CASSQRTSGSYEQYF. The CDR3 DNA follows: TGTGCCAGCAGTCAGCGGACTAGCGGCTCCTACGAGCAGTACTTC.

This chain links TRBV18 with TRBJ1-2; the D gene is possibly TRBD1 (5 bases). Trimming left V 3 bases short and J 8 bases short, with 10 bases between. This CDR3 region has 12 residues. Germline V lookup: CDR1 KGHSH, CDR2 LQKENI. Here the CDR3 DNA reads TGTGCCAGCTCACCTGGGGGGACCGGCTACACCTTC. Translation gives CASSPGGTGYTF.

The chain has TRBV29-1 and TRBJ2-2, with a tentative D call TRBD2 (5 bases). Trimming stripped 1 base from V and 6 bases from J, with 15 bases between. CDR3 length equals 15 residues. Germline CDR1 and CDR2: SQVTM and ANQGSEA. The CDR3 sequence is CSVEGAKGVAGELFF. In nucleotides, the CDR3 is TGCAGCGTTGAAGGGGCAAAGGGAGTCGCCGGGGAGCTGTTTTTT.

The rearrangement uses TRBV19 and TRBJ1-1, with TRBD1 identical over 7 bases. Germline loops: CDR1 LNHDA, CDR2 SQIVND (reference sequence). The CDR3 is 13 residues long. J was trimmed by 1 base and V by 11 bases; bases with no gene match: 7. The DNA of the CDR3 is TGTGCCGGGAGACAGGGACCGAACACTGAAGCTTTCTTT. Translation gives CAGRQGPNTEAFF. Supplemented by reference TRBV19 and TRBJ1-1, the full variable domain reads DGGITQSPKYLFRKEGQNVTLSCEQNLNHDAMYWYRQDPGQGLRLIYYSQIVNDFQKGDIAEGYSVSREKKESFPLTVTSAQKNPTAFYLCAGRQGPNTEAFFGQGTRLTVV.